The following is a T cell receptor beta chain sequence with its context. Its antigen is still unknown. CDR1 and CDR2 from the germline V gene are SGHRS and YFSETQ. The CDR3 is 14 amino acids. V was trimmed by 0 bases and J by 4 bases, leaving 7 bases between them. The entry originates in a study of Ad26.COV2.S vaccination and SARS-CoV-2 variants. For the study at large: The donor participated in the COV1001 trial, in its Ad26.COV2.S arm. Intramuscular Ad26.COV2.S at 5x10^10 or 1x10^11 viral particles.

Points from the study as a whole: Analyses of TCR breadth and depth may have underestimated total T cell responses.

Regarding treatment: approximately 18 received Ad26.COV2.S at low or high dose, single or two shots; 5 received placebo; per-sample allocation not given. Specimen acquisition occurred on day 63 following the initial vaccine or placebo injection. Vaccination used an Ad26 vector expressing Wuhan-strain SARS-CoV-2 spike. Profiled with immunoSEQ multiplex PCR; TCRdb holds only in-frame clones, not every one. The table shows 350,000 to 400,000 clones, with approximately 90% occurring only once. The rearrangement joins TRBV5-1 to TRBJ2-2; a possible D gene is TRBD2 (6 bases). The sequence derives from a person aged 18-60 years who received the Ad26.COV2.S COVID-19 vaccine or a placebo. Here the sequenced sample was peripheral blood, taken in a trial of Ad26.COV2.S vaccine versus placebo. Written as DNA, the CDR3 is TGCGCCAGCAGCTTGGTCGGGGGCACCGGGGAGCTGTTTTTT. It encodes CASSLVGGTGELFF.